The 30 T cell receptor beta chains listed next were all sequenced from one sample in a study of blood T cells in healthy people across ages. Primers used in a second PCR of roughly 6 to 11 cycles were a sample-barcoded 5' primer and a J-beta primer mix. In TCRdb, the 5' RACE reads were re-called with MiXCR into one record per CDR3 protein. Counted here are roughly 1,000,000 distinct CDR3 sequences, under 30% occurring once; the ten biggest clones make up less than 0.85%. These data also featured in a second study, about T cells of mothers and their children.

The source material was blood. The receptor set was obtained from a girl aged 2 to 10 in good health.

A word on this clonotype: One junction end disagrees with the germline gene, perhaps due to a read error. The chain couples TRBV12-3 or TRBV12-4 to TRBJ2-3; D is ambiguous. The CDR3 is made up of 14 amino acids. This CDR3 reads CASSSKRRADAQYF. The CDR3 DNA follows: TGTGCCAGCAGTTCCAAAAGGAGAGCAGATGCGCAGTATTTT.

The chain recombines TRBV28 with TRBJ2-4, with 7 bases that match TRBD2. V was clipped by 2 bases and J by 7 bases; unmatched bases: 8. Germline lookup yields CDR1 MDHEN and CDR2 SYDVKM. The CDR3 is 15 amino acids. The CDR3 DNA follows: TGTGCCAGCAGTTTACCCAGCGGGGCGGGGAACATTCAGTACTTC. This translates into CASSLPSGAGNIQYF.

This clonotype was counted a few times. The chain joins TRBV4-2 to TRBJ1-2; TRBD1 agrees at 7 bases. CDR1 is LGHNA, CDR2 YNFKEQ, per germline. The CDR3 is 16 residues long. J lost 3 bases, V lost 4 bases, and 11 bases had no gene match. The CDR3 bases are TGTGCCAGCAGCCCTCCACACAGCAGGGGGGACTATGGCTACACCTTC. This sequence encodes CASSPPHSRGDYGYTF.

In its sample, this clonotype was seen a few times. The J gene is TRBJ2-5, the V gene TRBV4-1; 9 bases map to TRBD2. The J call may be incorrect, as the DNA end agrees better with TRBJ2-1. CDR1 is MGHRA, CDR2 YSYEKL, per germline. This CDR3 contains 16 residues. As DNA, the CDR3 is TGCGCCAGCAGCCAAGTGCTAGCGGGAACCCAAAATGAGCAGTTCTTC. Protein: CASSQVLAGTQNEQFF.

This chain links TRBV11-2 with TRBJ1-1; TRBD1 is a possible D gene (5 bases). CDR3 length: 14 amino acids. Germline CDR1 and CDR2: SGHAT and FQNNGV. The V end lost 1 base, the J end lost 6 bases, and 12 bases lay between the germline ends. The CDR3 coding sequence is TGTGCCAGCAGCTTAGCGGGGGTGTGGGCTGAAGCTTTCTTT. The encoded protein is CASSLAGVWAEAFF.

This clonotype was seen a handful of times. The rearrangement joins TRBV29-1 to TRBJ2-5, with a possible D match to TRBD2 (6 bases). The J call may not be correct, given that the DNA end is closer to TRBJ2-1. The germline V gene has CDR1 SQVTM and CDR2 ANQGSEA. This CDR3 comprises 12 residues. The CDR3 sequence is CSASPTSTEQFF. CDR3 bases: TGCAGCGCCTCACCTACTAGCACTGAGCAGTTCTTC.

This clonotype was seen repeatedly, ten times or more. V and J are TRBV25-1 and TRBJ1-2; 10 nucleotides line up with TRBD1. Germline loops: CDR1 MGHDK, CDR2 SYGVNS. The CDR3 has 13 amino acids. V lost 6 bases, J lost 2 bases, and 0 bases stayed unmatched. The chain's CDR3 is CASRDRGNYGYTF. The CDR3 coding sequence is TGTGCCAGCAGGGACAGGGGGAACTATGGCTACACCTTC.

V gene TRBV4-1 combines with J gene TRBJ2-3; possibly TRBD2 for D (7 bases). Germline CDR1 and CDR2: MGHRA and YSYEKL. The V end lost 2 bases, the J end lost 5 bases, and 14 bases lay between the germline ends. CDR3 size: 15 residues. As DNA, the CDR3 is TGCGCCAGCAGCCAAAGGGATAGGGGGGGAGATACGCAGTATTTT. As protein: CASSQRDRGGDTQYF.

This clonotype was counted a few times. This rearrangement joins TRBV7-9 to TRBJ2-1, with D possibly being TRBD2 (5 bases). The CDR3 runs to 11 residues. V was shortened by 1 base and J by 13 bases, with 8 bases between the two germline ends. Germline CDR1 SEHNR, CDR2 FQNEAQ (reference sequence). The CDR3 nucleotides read TGTGCCAGCAGCTTAGTGGGAGTCCAGTTCTTC. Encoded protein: CASSLVGVQFF.

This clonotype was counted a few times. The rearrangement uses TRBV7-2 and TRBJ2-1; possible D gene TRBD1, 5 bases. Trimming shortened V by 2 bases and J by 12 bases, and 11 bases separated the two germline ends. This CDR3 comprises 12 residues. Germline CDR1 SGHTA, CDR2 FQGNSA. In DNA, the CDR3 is TGTGCCAGCAGCTTAATAGGGGAAGTGCAGTTCTTC. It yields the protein CASSLIGEVQFF. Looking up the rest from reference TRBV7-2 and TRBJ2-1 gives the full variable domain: GAGVSQSPSNKVTEKGKDVELRCDPISGHTALYWYRQSLGQGLEFLIYFQGNSAPDKSGLPSDRFSAERTGGSVSTLTIQRTQQEDSAVYLCASSLIGEVQFFGPGTRLTVL.

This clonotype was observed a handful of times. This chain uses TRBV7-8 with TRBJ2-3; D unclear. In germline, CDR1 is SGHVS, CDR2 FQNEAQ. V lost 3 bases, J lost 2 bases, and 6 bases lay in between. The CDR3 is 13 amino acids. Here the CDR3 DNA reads TGTGCCAGCAGCTTCGCGAACACAGATACGCAGTATTTT. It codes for CASSFANTDTQYF.

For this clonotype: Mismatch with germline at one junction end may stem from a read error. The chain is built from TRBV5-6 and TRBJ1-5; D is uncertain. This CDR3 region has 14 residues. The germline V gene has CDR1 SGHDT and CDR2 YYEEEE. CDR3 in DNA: TGTGCCAGCAACTTGGACGGCGGCAATCAGCCCCAGCATTTT. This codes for CASNLDGGNQPQHF.

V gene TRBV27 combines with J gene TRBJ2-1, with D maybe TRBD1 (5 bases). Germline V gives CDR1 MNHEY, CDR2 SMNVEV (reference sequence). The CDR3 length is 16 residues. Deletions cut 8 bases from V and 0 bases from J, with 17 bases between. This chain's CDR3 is CASGHQGAISYNEQFF. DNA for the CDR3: TGTGCCAGCGGACATCAAGGGGCCATCTCCTACAATGAGCAGTTCTTC.

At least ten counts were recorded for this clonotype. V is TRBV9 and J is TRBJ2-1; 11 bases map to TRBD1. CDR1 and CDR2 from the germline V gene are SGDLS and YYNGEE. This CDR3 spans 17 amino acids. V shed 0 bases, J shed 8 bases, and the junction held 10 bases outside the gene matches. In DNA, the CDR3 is TGTGCCAGCAGCGTAGGGGTCGGGACAGGGGGTACAGATGAGCAGTTCTTC. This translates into CASSVGVGTGGTDEQFF. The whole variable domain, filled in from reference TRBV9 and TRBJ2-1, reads DSGVTQTPKHLITATGQRVTLRCSPRSGDLSVYWYQQSLDQGLQFLIQYYNGEERAKGNILERFSAQQFPDLHSELNLSSLELGDSALYFCASSVGVGTGGTDEQFFGPGTRLTVL.

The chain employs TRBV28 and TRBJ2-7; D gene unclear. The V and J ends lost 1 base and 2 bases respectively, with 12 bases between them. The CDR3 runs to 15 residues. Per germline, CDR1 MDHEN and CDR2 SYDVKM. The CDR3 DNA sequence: TGTGCCAGCAGTTTATTCAGGACCCGAACCTACGAGCAGTACTTC. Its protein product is CASSLFRTRTYEQYF.

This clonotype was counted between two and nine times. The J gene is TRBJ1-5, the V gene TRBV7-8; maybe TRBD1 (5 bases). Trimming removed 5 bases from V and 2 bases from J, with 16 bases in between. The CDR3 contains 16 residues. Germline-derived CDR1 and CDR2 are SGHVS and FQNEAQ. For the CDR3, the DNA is TGTGCCAGCAGCATCGGGACGGTGCTTGGCAATCAGCCCCAGCATTTT. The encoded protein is CASSIGTVLGNQPQHF.

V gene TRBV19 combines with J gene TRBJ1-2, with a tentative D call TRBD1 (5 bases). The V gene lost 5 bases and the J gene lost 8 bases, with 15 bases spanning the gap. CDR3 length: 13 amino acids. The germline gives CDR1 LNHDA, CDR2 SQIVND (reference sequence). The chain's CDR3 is CASSPRQLKGYTF. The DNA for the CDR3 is TGTGCCAGTAGTCCCCGACAGCTCAAGGGCTACACCTTC. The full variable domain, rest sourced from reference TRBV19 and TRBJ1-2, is DGGITQSPKYLFRKEGQNVTLSCEQNLNHDAMYWYRQDPGQGLRLIYYSQIVNDFQKGDIAEGYSVSREKKESFPLTVTSAQKNPTAFYLCASSPRQLKGYTFGSGTRLTVV.

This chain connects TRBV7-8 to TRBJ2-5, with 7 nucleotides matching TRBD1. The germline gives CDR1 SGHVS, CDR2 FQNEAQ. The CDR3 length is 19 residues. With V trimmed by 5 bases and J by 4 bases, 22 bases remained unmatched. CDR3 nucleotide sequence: TGTGCCAGCAGCGCCCTTTCCGCATATAACAGGGGATCGGCAGAGACCCAGTACTTC. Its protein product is CASSALSAYNRGSAETQYF. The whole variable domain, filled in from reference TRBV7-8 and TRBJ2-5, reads GAGVSQSPRYKVAKRGQDVALRCDPISGHVSLFWYQQALGQGPEFLTYFQNEAQLDKSGLPSDRFFAERPEGSVSTLKIQRTQQEDSAVYLCASSALSAYNRGSAETQYFGPGTRLLVL.

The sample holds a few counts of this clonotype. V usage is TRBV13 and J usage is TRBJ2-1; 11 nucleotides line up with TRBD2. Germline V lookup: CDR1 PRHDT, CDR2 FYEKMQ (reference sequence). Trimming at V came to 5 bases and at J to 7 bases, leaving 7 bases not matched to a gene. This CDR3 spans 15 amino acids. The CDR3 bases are TGTGCCAGCAGCATCCTACTAGCGGGAGAAAATGAGCAGTTCTTC. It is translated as CASSILLAGENEQFF.

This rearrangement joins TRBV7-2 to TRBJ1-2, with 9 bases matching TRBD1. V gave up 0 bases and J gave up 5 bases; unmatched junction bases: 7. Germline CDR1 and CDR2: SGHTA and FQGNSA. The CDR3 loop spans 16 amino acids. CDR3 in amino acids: CASSLALPGTGYGYTF. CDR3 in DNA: TGTGCCAGCAGCTTAGCCTTGCCCGGGACAGGGTATGGCTACACCTTC.

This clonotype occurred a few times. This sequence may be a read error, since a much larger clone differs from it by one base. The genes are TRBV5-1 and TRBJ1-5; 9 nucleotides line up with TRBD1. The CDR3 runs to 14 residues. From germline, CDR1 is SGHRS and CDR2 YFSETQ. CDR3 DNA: TGCGCCAGCAGCTTCGGGACAGGGAATCGGCCCCAGCATTTT. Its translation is CASSFGTGNRPQHF.

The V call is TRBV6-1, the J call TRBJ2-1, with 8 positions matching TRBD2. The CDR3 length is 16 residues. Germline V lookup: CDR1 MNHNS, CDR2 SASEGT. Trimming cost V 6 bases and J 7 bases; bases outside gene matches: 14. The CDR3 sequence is CASSLVDPGTSNEQFF. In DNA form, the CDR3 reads TGTGCCAGCAGCCTGGTAGATCCCGGGACTAGTAATGAGCAGTTCTTC.

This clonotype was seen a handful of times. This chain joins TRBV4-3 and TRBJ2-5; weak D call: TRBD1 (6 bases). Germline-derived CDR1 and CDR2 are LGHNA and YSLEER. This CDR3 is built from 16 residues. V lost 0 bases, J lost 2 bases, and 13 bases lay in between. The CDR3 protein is CASSQDGRGTQETQYF. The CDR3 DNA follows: TGCGCCAGCAGCCAAGATGGCAGGGGAACTCAAGAGACCCAGTACTTC.

The CDR3 DNA reads as TGTGCCAGCAGTTCCCGGGGAGCCAATGAAGCTTTCTTT. Its protein is CASSSRGANEAFF. The gene calls are TRBV6-5 and TRBJ1-1; D not certain. Germline values: CDR1 MNHEY, CDR2 SVGAGI. CDR3 length: 13 amino acids. Trimming cost V 4 bases and J 7 bases, with 13 bases left between them.

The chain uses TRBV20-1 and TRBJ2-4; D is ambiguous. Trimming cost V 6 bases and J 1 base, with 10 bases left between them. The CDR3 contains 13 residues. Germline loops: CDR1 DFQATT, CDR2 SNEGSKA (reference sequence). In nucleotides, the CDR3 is TGCAGTGCAAGCTTGCGTGCCAAAAACATTCAGTACTTC. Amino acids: CSASLRAKNIQYF.

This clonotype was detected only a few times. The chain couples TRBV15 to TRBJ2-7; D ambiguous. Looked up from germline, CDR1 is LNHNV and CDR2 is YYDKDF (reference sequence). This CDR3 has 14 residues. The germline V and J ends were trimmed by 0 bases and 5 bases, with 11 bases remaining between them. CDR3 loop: CATSRENQADEQYF. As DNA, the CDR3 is TGTGCCACCAGCAGAGAAAATCAGGCCGACGAGCAGTACTTC.

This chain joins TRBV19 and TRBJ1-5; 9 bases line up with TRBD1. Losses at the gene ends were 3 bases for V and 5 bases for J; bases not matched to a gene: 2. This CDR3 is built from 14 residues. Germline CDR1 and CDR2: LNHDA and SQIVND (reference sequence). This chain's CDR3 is CASSIRDRDQPQHF. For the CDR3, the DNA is TGTGCCAGTAGTATCCGGGACAGGGATCAGCCCCAGCATTTT.

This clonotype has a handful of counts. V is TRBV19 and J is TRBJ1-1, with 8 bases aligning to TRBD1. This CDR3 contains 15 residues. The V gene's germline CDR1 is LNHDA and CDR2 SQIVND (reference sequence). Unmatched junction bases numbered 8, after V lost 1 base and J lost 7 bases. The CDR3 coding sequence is TGTGCCAGTAGTATAGCCTCAGGGGGCTTAGGTGAAGCTTTCTTT. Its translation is CASSIASGGLGEAFF.

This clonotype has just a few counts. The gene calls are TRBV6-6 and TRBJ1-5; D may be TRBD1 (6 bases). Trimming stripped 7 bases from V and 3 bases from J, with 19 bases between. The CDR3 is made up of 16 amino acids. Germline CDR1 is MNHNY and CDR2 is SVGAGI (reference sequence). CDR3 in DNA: TGTGCCAGCACCTATGGGACACCGGCCTCCAATCAGCCCCAGCATTTT. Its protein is CASTYGTPASNQPQHF.

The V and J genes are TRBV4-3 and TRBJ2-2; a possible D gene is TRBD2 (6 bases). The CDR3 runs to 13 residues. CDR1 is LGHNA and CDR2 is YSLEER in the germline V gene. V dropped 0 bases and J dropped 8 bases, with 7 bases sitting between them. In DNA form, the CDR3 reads TGCGCCAGCAGCCAAGAGGGGAGGGGGGAGCTGTTTTTT. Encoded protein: CASSQEGRGELFF.